This T cell receptor (beta chain) comes out of a study of shared clonotypes between healthy human individuals. CDR3 length: 15 residues. The V end lost 2 bases, the J end lost 2 bases, and 13 bases lay between the germline ends. Germline V gene sequence: CDR1 SGHTA, CDR2 FQGTGA. Assay used: immunoSEQ multiplex PCR; TCRdb lists only in-frame clones, some missing. Among around 2.5 million clones, approximately 93% were seen once, and the ten largest hold 0.36%. Sequencing used naive CD4+ T cells from PBMCs. Subset noted: CD45RA+ positively selected. The chain links TRBV7-3 to TRBJ2-7; D call uncertain. The clonotype comes from a man aged 18 to 29 in good health. Some clones in this sample may be carry-over from other donors' samples. DNA of the CDR3: TGTGCCAGCAGCTTAGATTGGGCTCCCCCCTACGAGCAGTACTTC. Residues: CASSLDWAPPYEQYF.